Listed here are 20 T cell receptor beta chains from one sample, sequenced in a study of blood T cell repertoires in COVID-19. Generated by immunoSEQ multiplex PCR, the TCRdb table keeps only in-frame clones and is missing some. The sample lists about 200,000 clones, approximately 80% seen once, with about 6.9% in the top ten. Sequenced: peripheral blood. The receptors here all came from a human donor with acute or convalescent COVID-19. The donor label of this sample is uncertain.

This chain joins TRBV28 and TRBJ1-1; 12 nucleotides align to TRBD1. Trimming cost V 4 bases and J 8 bases; bases outside gene matches: 8. The CDR3 has 15 residues. Germline V lookup: CDR1 MDHEN, CDR2 SYDVKM. The CDR3 here is CASSYPGTGGLEAFF. In DNA form, the CDR3 reads TGTGCCAGCAGTTATCCAGGGACAGGGGGCTTAGAAGCTTTCTTT.

This clone has more than one count but fewer than ten. The rearrangement joins TRBV10-1 to TRBJ2-3; D gene unclear. The ends were cut back, 4 bases at V and 8 bases at J, with 13 bases in the middle. This CDR3 comprises 13 residues. Germline V lookup: CDR1 WNHNN, CDR2 SYGVQD (reference sequence). In DNA, the CDR3 is TGCGCCAGCAGTGGGGCCTCCGTGGGTACGCAGTATTTT. Residues: CASSGASVGTQYF.

The V and J genes are TRBV10-3 and TRBJ2-3; 7 nucleotides align to TRBD1. Trimming removed 6 bases from V and 6 bases from J; junction bases left unmatched: 3. Germline V gene lookup returns CDR1 ENHRY and CDR2 SYGVKD. The CDR3 runs 12 residues. In nucleotides, the CDR3 is TGTGCCATCAGGACAGGGACGGATACGCAGTATTTT. Encoded protein: CAIRTGTDTQYF.

This clone occurred once. This rearrangement joins TRBV21-1 to TRBJ2-3; TRBD2, the table's D call, lacks a check against the DNA. TRBV21-1 constitutes a pseudogene. This CDR3 region has 12 residues. The CDR3: CETRLPTDTQYF. The CDR3 DNA follows: TGTGAAACGCGACTCCCGACAGATACGCAGTATTTT.

This rearrangement joins TRBV11-2 to TRBJ2-5; 8 bases align to TRBD2. The CDR3 covers 15 residues. Looked up from germline, CDR1 is SGHAT and CDR2 is FQNNGV. The V and J ends lost 3 bases and 1 base, in that order; junction bases with no gene match: 4. The CDR3 spells CASSLVAGGQETQYF. Here the CDR3 DNA reads TGTGCCAGCAGCTTGGTGGCGGGAGGCCAAGAGACCCAGTACTTC.

This clone was seen just once. The chain joins TRBV28 to TRBJ1-5, with D possibly TRBD1 on 5 matching bases. CDR3 size: 13 residues. Trimming pared 5 bases from V and 4 bases from J, leaving 9 bases between. In germline, CDR1 is MDHEN, CDR2 SYDVKM. The DNA for the CDR3 is TGTGCCAGCAGTCCCGACAGTAATCAGCCCCAGCATTTT. It specifies CASSPDSNQPQHF.

J is TRBJ2-6 and V is TRBV6-1; D is unclear. V dropped 3 bases and J dropped 0 bases, with 12 bases sitting between them. The germline CDR1 and CDR2 sequences are MNHNS and SASEGT. The CDR3 is 17 residues long. The chain's CDR3 is CASSDQILSSGANVLTF. CDR3 in DNA: TGTGCCAGCAGTGATCAGATACTAAGCTCTGGGGCCAACGTCCTGACTTTC.

V usage is TRBV21-1 and J usage is TRBJ1-6; the table assigns TRBD1, which was not confirmed against the DNA. TRBV21-1 is classified as a pseudogene. CDR3 length: 14 amino acids. The DNA for the CDR3 is TGTGCCAGCGCGCCTGGGACATCTTCAATACCCCTCCACTTT. Amino acid sequence: CASAPGTSSIPLHF.

The chain joins TRBV2 to TRBJ1-5; unclear D gene. Looked up from germline, CDR1 is SNHLY and CDR2 is FYNNEI. Trimming took off 8 bases at V and 7 bases at J, with 15 bases between the two ends. The CDR3 is 13 residues long. The CDR3 region has the DNA TGTGCCAGCGCTGGACTCTCAAACCAGCCCCAGCATTTT. It specifies CASAGLSNQPQHF.

This clone was picked up one time. The V and J genes are TRBV6-5 and TRBJ1-4; the D gene is possibly TRBD1 (5 bases). V dropped 6 bases and J dropped 2 bases, with 10 bases sitting between them. Looked up from germline, CDR1 is MNHEY and CDR2 is SVGAGI. The CDR3 sequence is 14 residues long. CDR3: CASSYGGTNEKLFF. In nucleotides, the CDR3 is TGTGCCAGCAGCTACGGGGGGACTAATGAAAAACTGTTTTTT.

The V gene is TRBV2, the J gene TRBJ2-7; 9 bases agree with TRBD1. Germline V gene sequence: CDR1 SNHLY, CDR2 FYNNEI. The CDR3 has 14 residues. The ends lost 6 bases at V and 6 bases at J; junction bases unmatched: 9. Here the CDR3 DNA reads TGTGCCAGCAGCACCGGGGACAGGGCATCCGAGCAGTACTTC. Amino acid sequence: CASSTGDRASEQYF.

In its sample, this clone was seen once. This chain uses TRBV7-9 with TRBJ2-3; D is uncertain. V was trimmed by 2 bases and J by 2 bases, leaving 8 bases between them. Germline V gives CDR1 SEHNR, CDR2 FQNEAQ (reference sequence). There are 14 residues in the CDR3. Written as DNA, the CDR3 is TGTGCCAGCAGCTTATCCCAGGCCACAGATACGCAGTATTTT. As protein: CASSLSQATDTQYF.

V gene TRBV7-6 combines with J gene TRBJ2-1, with D perhaps matching TRBD2 (6 bases). V was clipped by 5 bases and J by 4 bases, with 9 bases between them. CDR3 length equals 13 residues. Per the germline V gene, CDR1 is SGHVS and CDR2 is FNYEAQ. In nucleotides, the CDR3 is TGTGCCAGCAGCGTTAGCGGTTACAATGAGCAGTTCTTC. It translates to CASSVSGYNEQFF.

V and J are TRBV5-1 and TRBJ1-1; D is possibly TRBD1 (6 bases). Looked up from germline, CDR1 is SGHRS and CDR2 is YFSETQ. Trimming removed 2 bases from V and 2 bases from J, with 10 bases in between. There are 14 residues in the CDR3. The CDR3 region is CASSFAGDNTEAFF. DNA of the CDR3: TGCGCCAGCAGCTTCGCAGGGGATAACACTGAAGCTTTCTTT. Variable domain in full (rest from reference TRBV5-1 and TRBJ1-1): KAGVTQTPRYLIKTRGQQVTLSCSPISGHRSVSWYQQTPGQGLQFLFEYFSETQRNKGNFPGRFSGRQFSNSRSEMNVSTLELGDSALYLCASSFAGDNTEAFFGQGTRLTVV.

The chain recombines TRBV18 with TRBJ1-1; D might be TRBD1 (6 bases). The germline gives CDR1 KGHSH, CDR2 LQKENI. V lost 4 bases to trimming and J lost 1 base, with 7 bases between them. The length of the CDR3 is 13 residues. CDR3 sequence (DNA): TGTGCCAGCTCACGGACAGCGAACACTGAAGCTTTCTTT. Encoded protein: CASSRTANTEAFF.

This rearrangement joins TRBV5-1 to TRBJ1-2; unclear D gene. Germline V gene lookup returns CDR1 SGHRS and CDR2 YFSETQ. The V gene lost 0 bases and the J gene lost 4 bases, with 19 bases spanning the gap. This CDR3 comprises 17 residues. CDR3 amino acids: CASSLEFSVSRPYGYTF. The DNA of the CDR3 is TGCGCCAGCAGCTTGGAGTTTTCCGTCTCGAGGCCCTATGGCTACACCTTC.

This clone was detected once. The chain links TRBV19 to TRBJ2-2; TRBD1 agrees at 8 bases. The CDR3 totals 15 residues. Trimming removed 4 bases from V and 4 bases from J; junction bases left unmatched: 5. Germline V lookup: CDR1 LNHDA, CDR2 SQIVND (reference sequence). CDR3: CASSNPGQATGELFF. The CDR3 region has the DNA TGTGCCAGTAGTAACCCGGGACAGGCCACCGGGGAGCTGTTTTTT.

The chain has TRBV10-1 and TRBJ2-1; 8 bases line up with TRBD1. This CDR3 region has 16 residues. CDR1 is WNHNN, CDR2 SYGVQD, per germline (reference sequence). V shed 6 bases and J 5 bases; nucleotides not matched to a gene: 12. CDR3 protein: CASRRDRWGGNNEQFF. CDR3 coding DNA: TGCGCCAGCAGGAGGGACAGGTGGGGCGGGAACAATGAGCAGTTCTTC.

The chain uses TRBV2 and TRBJ1-2, with D possibly matching TRBD1 (5 bases). V was clipped by 4 bases and J by 0 bases, with 9 bases between them. This CDR3 has 14 residues. Germline assignment: CDR1 SNHLY and CDR2 FYNNEI. The CDR3 region has the DNA TGTGCCAGCAGTGCGGACACCGCTAACTATGGCTACACCTTC. It encodes CASSADTANYGYTF.

V and J are TRBV11-3 and TRBJ2-1; D is perhaps TRBD2 (6 bases). CDR3 length: 14 residues. Germline CDR1 SGHNT, CDR2 YENEEA. V was cut by 0 bases and J by 9 bases, with 12 bases left in between. CDR3 in amino acids: CASSLDGTEGEQFF. CDR3 nucleotides: TGTGCCAGCAGCTTAGATGGGACTGAGGGTGAGCAGTTCTTC.